The present T cell receptor (beta chain) was sequenced within a study of blood T cell repertoires in COVID-19 (dated by TCRdb to 2020 to 2021). For the study in its entirety: Samples covering the acute and convalescent phases of COVID-19 were provided by collaborators in the United States, Italy and Spain. Deeply sampled blood TCRbeta repertoires from subjects exposed to, actively infected with, or recovered from COVID-19 were included in the dataset. Samples came from the ongoing ImmuneRACE study (first 160 participants) plus 1,254 subjects from 6 global collaborators. The prospective study material was composed of cDNA or gDNA derived from T cells, B-cell-depleted T cells, or PBMCs. Where HLA class I and class II types were available, the types were taken from metadata supplied by the sample provider, not from assay-based typing. The repertoires were made available in a free public database intended to serve as a resource for research on the immune response to SARS-CoV-2. A de-identified subject ID, COVID-19 status, age in years and sex were almost always included in the sample metadata.

The immunoSEQ Assay, a bias-controlled multiplex PCR, was used to amplify TCRbeta CDR3 regions from genomic DNA. Per the source publication's procedure: Nucleated cell counts per sample were estimated from amplification of reference gene primers within the assay. Sequence reads were collapsed and filtered to measure the absolute abundance of every unique TCRbeta CDR3 rearrangement. Productive Simpson clonality was computed per sample as the square root of Simpson's diversity index over productive rearrangements. The source is immuneACCESS, and TCRdb retained only in-frame sequences with V and J called. Part of the clones is not carried over; for the studies checked, unresolved V genes explain less than half of this, and the remainder is unexplained. V and J calls and clone size are given by that table; D and trimming were obtained from the DNA. The sample table shows around 100,000 clones, and almost 90% are seen once. Under 5.5% of the sample is held by the ten biggest clonotypes.

CDR1 and CDR2 (MNHNS, SASEGT) derive from the germline V gene. Trimming leaves V shorter by 2 bases and J shorter by 5 bases, with the junction holding 11 bases beyond the gene matches. The CDR3, cysteine through phenylalanine, is 17 amino acids long. The read is trimmed to its CDR3 DNA, 51 bases read in frame from base 1. In the case of this clone: Which antigen it targets is not known. Within one base of it there is no much larger clone, and no base qualities were kept.

General findings and caveats noted by the study authors: Clinical and demographic metadata were provided uncurated, with the amount varying by source and participant.

Collaborating institutions collected whole blood in K2EDTA tubes following their own protocols. Collaborator samples were shipped for TCRbeta analysis as frozen whole blood, isolated PBMCs, or DNA extracted from either sample type. The receptor was isolated from a human donor in a cohort sampled during active COVID-19. Sequencing was performed on peripheral blood. In this chain, TRBV6-1 is recombined with TRBJ1-1, with TRBD1 identical over 10 junction bases. The sequenced DNA is TGTGCCAGCAGTGAATACGGGACAGGGGCGCTTTTGACTGAAGCTTTCTTT. It translates as CASSEYGTGALLTEAFF.